A selection of T cell receptor beta chains follows, all from one sample in a study of beta chain features in type 1 diabetes. Measured with immunoSEQ multiplex PCR; TCRdb has only the in-frame clones, and not every one. The data contain 40,000 to 45,000 clones, 65% to 70% of them singletons. What was sequenced was Tregs from blood. Receptors originate from a young woman with type 1 diabetes. Each CDR3 is given without its conserved first and last residue. D genes are given only for firm matches. Clone size is shown for a subset of rows, as once, few, many or a class of expanded clone.

CDR3 protein,clone size,J gene,D gene,V gene
ASSPSRGRTYEQY,few,TRBJ2-7,-,TRBV18
ASSQYPGTVINYGYT,-,TRBJ1-2,TRBD1,TRBV16
ASSLVGGAGNTIY,-,TRBJ1-3,TRBD1,TRBV11-3
ASSSDRQETQY,-,TRBJ2-5,TRBD1,TRBV2
ASSRQGSGTYNEQF,-,TRBJ2-1,TRBD2,TRBV7-2
ASSVRAPGTGELF,-,TRBJ2-2,-,TRBV2
ASIPGSGANVLT,-,TRBJ2-6,-,TRBV6-5
AIQGVAGATYEQY,few,TRBJ2-7,TRBD2,TRBV10-3
SVWGGLGYEQY,-,TRBJ2-7,-,TRBV29-1
ASSISPRGTDTQY,-,TRBJ2-3,-,TRBV19
ASSLGLAGPGELF,few,TRBJ2-2,TRBD2,TRBV5-4
AINKGGYT,-,TRBJ1-2,-,TRBV2
ASTLTSGWYQETQY,-,TRBJ2-5,TRBD2,TRBV7-2
ASSWRLAGFQETQY,-,TRBJ2-5,TRBD2,TRBV7-2
ASSLISSDTQY,-,TRBJ2-3,-,TRBV6-1
ASSLAEGVWSEQY,-,TRBJ2-7,-,TRBV5-1
ASRGGLSSYNEQF,-,TRBJ2-1,TRBD2,TRBV19
ASSPRLAGGFAGGEQF,few,TRBJ2-1,TRBD2,TRBV14
AISGSVRTGVFYGYT,-,TRBJ1-2,TRBD1,TRBV10-3
SAADRVVLNTEAF,-,TRBJ1-1,TRBD1,TRBV29-1
ASSPGGTEAEAF,-,TRBJ1-1,-,TRBV5-1
ASSPPGAGLSDSPLH,-,TRBJ1-6,-,TRBV19
ASRLQGAGTEAF,few,TRBJ1-1,TRBD1,TRBV6-5
ASSNAPTSGQETQY,-,TRBJ2-5,TRBD2,TRBV5-1
ASSPQTHTDTQY,-,TRBJ2-3,-,TRBV18
ASSKGTGQGSQPQH,-,TRBJ1-5,TRBD1,TRBV7-9
SVKAGLAGGSYEQC,-,TRBJ2-7,TRBD2,TRBV29-1
ASSSTLVAVNNEQF,-,TRBJ2-1,-,TRBV5-4
ASSLDRAPGRELF,few,TRBJ2-2,-,TRBV5-1
ASLDRGNTDTQY,-,TRBJ2-3,TRBD1,TRBV7-2
ASSRTGGTYEQY,-,TRBJ2-7,TRBD1,TRBV19
ASSLELAAYEQY,-,TRBJ2-7,TRBD2,TRBV7-2
ASSSTGQISSTDTQY,-,TRBJ2-3,TRBD1,TRBV7-9
ASSGTRSADTQY,-,TRBJ2-3,TRBD2,TRBV5-1
ASSPPGTGSKY,few,TRBJ2-7,TRBD1,TRBV18
AWSPFLDVVDSGTEAF,-,TRBJ1-1,-,TRBV30
ASSILSATGRGGTNEKLF,-,TRBJ1-4,-,TRBV19
ASRDRDFEQY,once,TRBJ2-7,TRBD1,TRBV27
ASSLQGWSYNEQF,-,TRBJ2-1,TRBD1,TRBV6-6
ASVDREAEAF,-,TRBJ1-1,TRBD1,TRBV2
ASSYRPRQPQH,-,TRBJ1-5,-,TRBV6-5
ASSPSTGYTEAF,-,TRBJ1-1,-,TRBV7-2
ASSQGRGGALKTQY,-,TRBJ2-5,TRBD2,TRBV4-1
AWSLGSYNEQF,-,TRBJ2-1,-,TRBV30
SAIGQGIAF,-,TRBJ1-1,TRBD1,TRBV20-1
ASSFLAGGIYTDTQY,-,TRBJ2-3,-,TRBV5-1
ASSPTGGSSYEQY,few,TRBJ2-7,TRBD1,TRBV6-5
ASSKGGGASSYEQY,-,TRBJ2-7,-,TRBV5-4
ASSARSASAYEQY,-,TRBJ2-7,-,TRBV5-4